The clone carrying this T cell receptor beta chain has a single count. Its antigen is not known. These data come from a study of cytomegalovirus exposure and HLA in healthy donors. On the study more broadly: T cells numbering around 180 million yielded 95 million to 140 million unique TCR beta sequences in an earlier analysis. General study results and limits: Some public TCRs appeared in many individuals, while most sequences were rare.

Trimming at V came to 4 bases and at J to 8 bases, leaving 12 bases not matched to a gene. From germline, CDR1 is LGHNA and CDR2 YSLEER. This CDR3 comprises 17 residues. Both 60 Vbeta primers and 13 Jbeta primers went into the PCR. As originally analysed: Approximately 9.9 million shared chains were among the roughly 78 million unique TCR beta chains that a later analysis counted. Sequencing was performed with immunoSEQ multiplex PCR; in TCRdb, only in-frame clones are kept and a portion is missing. The V and J calls and clone size come from that table; D and trimming were worked out from the DNA. Among under 250,000 clones, 79% were seen once, and the ten largest hold around 4.8%.

This sequence joins TRBV4-3 and TRBJ1-4; 11 nucleotides line up with TRBD1. The sequenced sample consisted of PBMCs. The receptor was isolated from a woman aged 25 to 45 in good health and CMV-seropositive. CDR3 residues: CASSRDRGLSVGEKLFF. The CDR3 DNA reads as TGCGCCAGCAGCCGGGACAGGGGGTTGTCAGTTGGAGAAAAACTGTTTTTT.